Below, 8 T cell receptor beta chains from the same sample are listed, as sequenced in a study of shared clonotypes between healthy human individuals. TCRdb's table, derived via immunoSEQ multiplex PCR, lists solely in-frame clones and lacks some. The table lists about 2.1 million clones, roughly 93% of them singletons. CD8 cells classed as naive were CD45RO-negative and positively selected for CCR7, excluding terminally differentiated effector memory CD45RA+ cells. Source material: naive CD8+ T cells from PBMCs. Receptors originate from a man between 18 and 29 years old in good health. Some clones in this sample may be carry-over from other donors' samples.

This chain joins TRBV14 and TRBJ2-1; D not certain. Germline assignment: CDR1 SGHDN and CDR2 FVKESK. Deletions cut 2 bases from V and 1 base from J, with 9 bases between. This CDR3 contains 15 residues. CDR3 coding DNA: TGTGCCAGCAGCCAACCCGTTAGTTCCTACAATGAGCAGTTCTTC. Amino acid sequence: CASSQPVSSYNEQFF.

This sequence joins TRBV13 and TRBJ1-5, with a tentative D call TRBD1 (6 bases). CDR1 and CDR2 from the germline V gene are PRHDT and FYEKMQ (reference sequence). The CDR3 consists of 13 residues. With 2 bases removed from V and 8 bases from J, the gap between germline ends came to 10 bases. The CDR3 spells CASSLRGAEPQHF. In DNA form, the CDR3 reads TGTGCCAGCAGCTTACGGGGGGCAGAGCCCCAGCATTTT.

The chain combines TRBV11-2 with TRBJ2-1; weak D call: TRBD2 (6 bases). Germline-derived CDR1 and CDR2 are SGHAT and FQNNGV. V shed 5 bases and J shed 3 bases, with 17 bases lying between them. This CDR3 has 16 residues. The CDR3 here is CASSLSRGIVYNEQFF. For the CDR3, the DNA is TGTGCCAGCAGCCTATCTCGCGGGATTGTCTACAATGAGCAGTTCTTC.

CDR3 region: CASSGGLAGYNEQFF. In DNA, the CDR3 is TGCGCCAGCAGTGGGGGACTAGCGGGCTACAATGAGCAGTTCTTC. V and J are TRBV10-1 and TRBJ2-1, with TRBD2 matching over 12 bases. Germline-derived CDR1 and CDR2 are WNHNN and SYGVQD (reference sequence). The junction had 1 base not matched to a gene; V was cut back by 4 bases and J by 3 bases. The CDR3 contains 15 residues.

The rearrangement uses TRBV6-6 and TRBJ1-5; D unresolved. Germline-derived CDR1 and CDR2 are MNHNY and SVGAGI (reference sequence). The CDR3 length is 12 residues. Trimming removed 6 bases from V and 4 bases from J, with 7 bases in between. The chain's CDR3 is CASRPQNQPQHF. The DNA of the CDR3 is TGTGCCAGCAGGCCCCAAAATCAGCCCCAGCATTTT.

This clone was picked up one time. CDR3 coding DNA: TGTGCCAGCAGCTTTGTTCAGCGGGCTTACACAGATACGCAGTATTTT. Protein product: CASSFVQRAYTDTQYF. The V gene is TRBV5-8, the J gene TRBJ2-3, with D possibly being TRBD2 (6 bases). Germline loops: CDR1 SGHTS, CDR2 YDEGEE. The CDR3 contains 16 residues. The V gene lost 2 bases and the J gene lost 2 bases, with 15 bases spanning the gap.

CDR3 protein: CASSLVRPGTGYTF. The DNA for the CDR3 is TGTGCCAGCAGCTTAGTCCGGCCCGGGACTGGCTACACCTTC. The chain joins TRBV7-9 to TRBJ1-2; perhaps TRBD1 as D (5 bases). The germline V and J ends were trimmed by 1 base and 7 bases, with 13 bases remaining between them. Germline assignment: CDR1 SEHNR and CDR2 FQNEAQ (reference sequence). The CDR3 runs 14 residues.

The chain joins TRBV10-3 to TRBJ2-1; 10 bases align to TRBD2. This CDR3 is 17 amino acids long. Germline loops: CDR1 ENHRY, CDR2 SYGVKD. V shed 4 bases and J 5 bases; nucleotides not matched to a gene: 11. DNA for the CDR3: TGTGCCATCAGTGTGGGGATTCTAGCGGGAGTTAACAATGAGCAGTTCTTC. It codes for CAISVGILAGVNNEQFF.